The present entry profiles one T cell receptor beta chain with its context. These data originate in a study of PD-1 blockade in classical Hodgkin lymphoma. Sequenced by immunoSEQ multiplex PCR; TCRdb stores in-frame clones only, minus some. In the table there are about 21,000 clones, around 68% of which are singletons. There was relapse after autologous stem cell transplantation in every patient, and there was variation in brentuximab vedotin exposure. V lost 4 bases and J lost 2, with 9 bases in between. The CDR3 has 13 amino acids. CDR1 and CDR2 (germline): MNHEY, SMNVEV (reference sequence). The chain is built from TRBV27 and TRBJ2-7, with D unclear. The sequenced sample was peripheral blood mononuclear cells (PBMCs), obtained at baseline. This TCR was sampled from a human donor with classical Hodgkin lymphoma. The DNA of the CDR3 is TGTGCCAGCAGTTCGGGCTCACCCTACGAGCAGTACTTC. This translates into CASSSGSPYEQYF.